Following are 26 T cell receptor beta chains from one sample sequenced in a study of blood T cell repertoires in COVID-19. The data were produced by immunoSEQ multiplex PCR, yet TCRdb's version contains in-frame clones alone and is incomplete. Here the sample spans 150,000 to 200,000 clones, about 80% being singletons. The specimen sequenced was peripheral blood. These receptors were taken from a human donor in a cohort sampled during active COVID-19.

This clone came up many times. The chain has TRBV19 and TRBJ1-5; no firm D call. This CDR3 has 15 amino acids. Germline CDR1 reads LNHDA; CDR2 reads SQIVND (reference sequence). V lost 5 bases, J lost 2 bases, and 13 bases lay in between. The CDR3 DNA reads TGTGCCAGTAGTCTTCTCTCCCGGGGCAATCAGCCCCAGCATTTT. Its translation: CASSLLSRGNQPQHF.

Here the CDR3 reads CASSEGGSRYEQYF. CDR3 nucleotide sequence: TGCGCCAGCAGTGAGGGCGGGAGTAGGTACGAGCAGTACTTC. The chain employs TRBV10-1 and TRBJ2-7; 7 nucleotides match TRBD2. V was clipped by 2 bases and J by 4 bases; unmatched bases: 5. Germline loops: CDR1 WNHNN, CDR2 SYGVQD (reference sequence). CDR3 size: 14 residues.

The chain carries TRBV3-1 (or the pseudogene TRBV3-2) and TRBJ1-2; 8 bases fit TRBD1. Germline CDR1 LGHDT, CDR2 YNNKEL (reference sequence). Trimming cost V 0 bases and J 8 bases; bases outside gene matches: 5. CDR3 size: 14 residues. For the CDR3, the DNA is TGTGCCAGCAGCCAAGATCCAGGGGGCTCCGGCTACACCTTC. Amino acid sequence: CASSQDPGGSGYTF.

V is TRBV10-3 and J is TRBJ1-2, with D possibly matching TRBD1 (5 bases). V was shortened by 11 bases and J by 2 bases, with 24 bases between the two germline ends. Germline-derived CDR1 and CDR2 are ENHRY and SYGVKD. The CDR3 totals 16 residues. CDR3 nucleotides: TGTGCCCTCCCCAGGGTACCACAACCGACCAACTATGGCTACACCTTC. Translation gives CALPRVPQPTNYGYTF.

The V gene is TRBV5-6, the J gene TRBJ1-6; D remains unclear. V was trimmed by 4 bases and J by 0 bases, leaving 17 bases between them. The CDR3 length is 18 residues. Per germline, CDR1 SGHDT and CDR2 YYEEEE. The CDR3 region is CASSPTLSWSSYNSPLHF. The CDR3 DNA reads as TGTGCCAGCAGCCCTACTTTATCCTGGAGCTCCTATAATTCACCCCTCCACTTT.

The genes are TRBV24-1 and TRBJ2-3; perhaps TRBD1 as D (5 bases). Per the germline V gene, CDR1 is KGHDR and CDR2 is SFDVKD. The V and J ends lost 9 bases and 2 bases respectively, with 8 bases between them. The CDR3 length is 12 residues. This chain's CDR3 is CATQDTTDTQYF. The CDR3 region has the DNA TGTGCCACCCAGGACACCACAGATACGCAGTATTTT.

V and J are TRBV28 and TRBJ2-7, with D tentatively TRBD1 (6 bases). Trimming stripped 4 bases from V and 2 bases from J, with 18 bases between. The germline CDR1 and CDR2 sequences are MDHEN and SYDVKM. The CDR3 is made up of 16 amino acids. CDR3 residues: CASSSSDRVLPYEQYF. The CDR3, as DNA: TGTGCCAGCAGTTCCTCGGACAGAGTTCTCCCCTACGAGCAGTACTTC. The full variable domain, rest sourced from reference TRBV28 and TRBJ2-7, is DVKVTQSSRYLVKRTGEKVFLECVQDMDHENMFWYRQDPGLGLRLIYFSYDVKMKEKGDIPEGYSVSREKKERFSLILESASTNQTSMYLCASSSSDRVLPYEQYFGPGTRLTVT.

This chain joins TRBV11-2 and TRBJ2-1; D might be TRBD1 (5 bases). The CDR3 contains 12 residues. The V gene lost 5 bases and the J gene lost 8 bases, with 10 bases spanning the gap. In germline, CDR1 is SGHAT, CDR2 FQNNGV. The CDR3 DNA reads TGTGCCAGCAGCCCAGGGTGGGATGAGCAGTTCTTC. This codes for CASSPGWDEQFF.

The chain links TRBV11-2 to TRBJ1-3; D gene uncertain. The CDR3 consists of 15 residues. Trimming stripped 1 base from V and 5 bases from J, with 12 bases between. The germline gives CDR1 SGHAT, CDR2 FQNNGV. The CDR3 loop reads CASSLAQVARNTIYF. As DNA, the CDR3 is TGTGCCAGCAGCTTAGCCCAGGTGGCGAGAAACACCATATATTTT.

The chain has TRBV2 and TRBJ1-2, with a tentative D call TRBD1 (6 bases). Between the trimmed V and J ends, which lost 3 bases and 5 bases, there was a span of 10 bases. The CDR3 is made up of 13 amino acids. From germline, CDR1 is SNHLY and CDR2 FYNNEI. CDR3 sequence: CASSDSRGYGYTF. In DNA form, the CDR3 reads TGTGCCAGCAGTGATTCCAGGGGATATGGCTACACCTTC.

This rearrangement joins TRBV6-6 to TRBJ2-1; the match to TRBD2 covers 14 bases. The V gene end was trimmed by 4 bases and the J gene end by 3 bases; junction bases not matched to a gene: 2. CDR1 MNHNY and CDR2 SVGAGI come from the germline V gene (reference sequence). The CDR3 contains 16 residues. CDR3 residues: CASSWGLAGDYNEQFF. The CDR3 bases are TGTGCCAGCAGTTGGGGACTAGCGGGGGACTACAATGAGCAGTTCTTC.

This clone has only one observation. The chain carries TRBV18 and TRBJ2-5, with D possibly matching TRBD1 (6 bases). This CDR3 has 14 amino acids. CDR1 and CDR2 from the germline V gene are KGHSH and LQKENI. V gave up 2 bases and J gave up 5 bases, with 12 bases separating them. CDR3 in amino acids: CASSPRQARETQYF. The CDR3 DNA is TGTGCCAGCTCACCAAGACAGGCTCGGGAGACCCAGTACTTC. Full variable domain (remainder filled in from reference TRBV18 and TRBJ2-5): NAGVMQNPRHLVRRRGQEARLRCSPMKGHSHVYWYRQLPEEGLKFMVYLQKENIIDESGMPKERFSAEFPKEGPSILRIQQVVRGDSAAYFCASSPRQARETQYFGPGTRLLVL.

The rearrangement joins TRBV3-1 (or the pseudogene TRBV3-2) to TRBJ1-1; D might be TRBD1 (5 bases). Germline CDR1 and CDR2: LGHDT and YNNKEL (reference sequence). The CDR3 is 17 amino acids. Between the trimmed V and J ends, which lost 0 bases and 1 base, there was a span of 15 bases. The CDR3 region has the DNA TGTGCCAGCAGCCAAGAGGGGGGGTCCCACACGAACACTGAAGCTTTCTTT. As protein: CASSQEGGSHTNTEAFF.

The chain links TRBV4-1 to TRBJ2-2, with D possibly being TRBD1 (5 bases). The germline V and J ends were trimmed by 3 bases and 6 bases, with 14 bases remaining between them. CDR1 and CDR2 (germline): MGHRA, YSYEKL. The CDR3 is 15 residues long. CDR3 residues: CASSHASMGPGELFF. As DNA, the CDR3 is TGCGCCAGCAGCCATGCCTCAATGGGGCCCGGGGAGCTGTTTTTT.

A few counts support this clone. The DNA of the CDR3 is TGCGCCAGCAGCCAAGAGGCGGGAGGGTCCTACGAGCAGTACTTC. It yields the protein CASSQEAGGSYEQYF. The rearrangement uses TRBV4-3 and TRBJ2-7, with TRBD2 matching 9 bases. Germline lookup yields CDR1 LGHNA and CDR2 YSLEER. The CDR3 contains 15 residues. V lost 0 bases, J lost 1 base, and 1 base stayed unmatched.

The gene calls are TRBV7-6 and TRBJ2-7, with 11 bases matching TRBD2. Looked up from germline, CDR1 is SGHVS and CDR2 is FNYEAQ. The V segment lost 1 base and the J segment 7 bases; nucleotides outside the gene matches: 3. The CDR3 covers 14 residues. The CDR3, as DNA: TGTGCCAGCAGCTTAGGACTAGCGGGACGGGAGCAGTACTTC. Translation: CASSLGLAGREQYF.

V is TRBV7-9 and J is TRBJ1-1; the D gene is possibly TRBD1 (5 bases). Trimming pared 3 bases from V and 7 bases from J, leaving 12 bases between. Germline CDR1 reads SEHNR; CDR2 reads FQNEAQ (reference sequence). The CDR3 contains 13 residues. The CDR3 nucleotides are TGTGCCAGCAGCTTTCTCGGACACGATGAAGCTTTCTTT. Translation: CASSFLGHDEAFF.

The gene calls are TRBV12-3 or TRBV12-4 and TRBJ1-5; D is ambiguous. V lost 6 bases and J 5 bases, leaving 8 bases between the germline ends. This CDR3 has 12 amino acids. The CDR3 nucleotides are TGTGCCAGCAGGGTGGAGGATCAGCCCCAGCATTTT. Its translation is CASRVEDQPQHF.

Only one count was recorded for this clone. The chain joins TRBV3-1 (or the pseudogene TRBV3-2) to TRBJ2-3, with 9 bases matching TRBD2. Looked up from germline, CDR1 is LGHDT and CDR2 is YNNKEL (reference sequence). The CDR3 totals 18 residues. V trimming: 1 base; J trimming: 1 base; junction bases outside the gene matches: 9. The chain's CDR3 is CASSQVSWLAGRTDTQYF. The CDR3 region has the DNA TGTGCCAGCAGCCAAGTGAGTTGGCTAGCGGGGCGCACAGATACGCAGTATTTT.

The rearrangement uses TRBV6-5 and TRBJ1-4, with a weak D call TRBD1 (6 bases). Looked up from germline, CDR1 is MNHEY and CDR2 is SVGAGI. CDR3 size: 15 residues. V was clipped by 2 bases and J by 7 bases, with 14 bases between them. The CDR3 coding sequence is TGTGCCAGCAGTTACGGACAGACGGGAAGTGAAAAACTGTTTTTT. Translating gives CASSYGQTGSEKLFF.

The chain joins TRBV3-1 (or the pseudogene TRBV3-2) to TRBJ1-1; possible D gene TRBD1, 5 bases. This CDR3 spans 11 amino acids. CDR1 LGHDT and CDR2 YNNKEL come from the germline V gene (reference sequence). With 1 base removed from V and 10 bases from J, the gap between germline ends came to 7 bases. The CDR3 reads CASSQGGTAFF. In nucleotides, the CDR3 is TGTGCCAGCAGCCAAGGGGGCACAGCTTTCTTT.

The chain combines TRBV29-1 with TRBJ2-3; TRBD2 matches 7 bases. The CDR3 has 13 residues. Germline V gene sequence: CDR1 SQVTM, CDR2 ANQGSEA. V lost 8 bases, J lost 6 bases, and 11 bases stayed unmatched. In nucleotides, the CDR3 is TGCAGCTACACTCGGGGGGTTCGGGATACGCAGTATTTT. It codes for CSYTRGVRDTQYF.

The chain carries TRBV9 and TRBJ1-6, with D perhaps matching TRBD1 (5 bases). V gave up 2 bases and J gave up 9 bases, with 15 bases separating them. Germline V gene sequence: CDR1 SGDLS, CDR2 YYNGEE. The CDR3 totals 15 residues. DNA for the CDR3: TGTGCCAGCAGCGTGGGGCAGGGCATAGGTTCACCCCTCCACTTT. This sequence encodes CASSVGQGIGSPLHF.

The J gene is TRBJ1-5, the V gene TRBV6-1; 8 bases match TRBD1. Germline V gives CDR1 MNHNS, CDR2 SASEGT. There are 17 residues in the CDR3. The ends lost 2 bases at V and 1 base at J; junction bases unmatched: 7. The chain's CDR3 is CASSESGTGLSNQPQHF. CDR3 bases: TGTGCCAGCAGTGAAAGCGGGACAGGATTGAGCAATCAGCCCCAGCATTTT.

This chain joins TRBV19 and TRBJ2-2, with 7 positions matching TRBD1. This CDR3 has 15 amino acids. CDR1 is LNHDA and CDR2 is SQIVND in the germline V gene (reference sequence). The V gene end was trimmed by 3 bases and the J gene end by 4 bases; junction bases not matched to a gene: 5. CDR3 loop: CASSIADRVTGELFF. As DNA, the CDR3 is TGTGCCAGTAGTATCGCCGACAGGGTCACCGGGGAGCTGTTTTTT.

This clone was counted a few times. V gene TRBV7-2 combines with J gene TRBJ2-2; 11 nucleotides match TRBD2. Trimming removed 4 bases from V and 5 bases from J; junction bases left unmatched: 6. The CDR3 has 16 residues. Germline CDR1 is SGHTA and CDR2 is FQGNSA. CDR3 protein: CASSSRIAGGTGELFF. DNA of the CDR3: TGTGCCAGCAGCTCCCGGATAGCGGGAGGGACCGGGGAGCTGTTTTTT.